These T cell receptor beta chains were read from a single sample in a study of T cells in localized non-small cell lung cancer. Sequenced by immunoSEQ multiplex PCR; TCRdb stores in-frame clones only, minus some. The top ten hold roughly 3% of the sample, which has fewer than 8,000 clones, approximately 93% seen once. Sequenced here: peripheral blood, sampled before any cancer treatment. The receptors were gathered from a woman aged 40-70 years with stage I lung adenocarcinoma. Each CDR3 is given with its conserved first and last residue. Fields, in order: clone size, J gene, D gene, V gene, CDR3 protein, CDR3 DNA. D genes are given only for firm matches. The size of a clone is reported for some rows only, either as once, few or many, or as a class for expanded clones.

NA | TRBJ1-2 | TRBD1 | TRBV5-1 | CASSWGQGADGYTF | TGCGCCAGCAGCTGGGGACAGGGGGCTGATGGCTACACCTTC
NA | TRBJ2-1 | TRBD2 | TRBV2 | CASSEDTSGGNEQFF | TGTGCCAGCAGTGAAGACACTAGCGGGGGGAATGAGCAGTTCTTC
NA | TRBJ1-1 | NA | TRBV13 | CASSLNRNTEAFF | TGTGCCAGCAGCTTGAACAGGAACACTGAAGCTTTCTTT
NA | TRBJ1-2 | NA | TRBV5-8 | CASSLEGYGYTF | TGTGCCAGCAGCTTAGAAGGGTATGGCTACACCTTC
NA | TRBJ2-7 | TRBD1 | TRBV7-2 | CASSLVARTGGEQYF | TGTGCCAGCAGCTTAGTTGCGAGGACAGGGGGCGAGCAGTACTTC
NA | TRBJ1-5 | NA | TRBV2 | CASQGGRGGNQPQHF | TGTGCCAGCCAGGGTGGCAGGGGAGGCAATCAGCCCCAGCATTTT
NA | TRBJ2-7 | NA | TRBV29-1 | CSVGDGAVSYEQYF | TGCAGCGTTGGAGATGGCGCAGTCTCCTACGAGCAGTACTTC
NA | TRBJ2-5 | TRBD2 | TRBV18 | CASSLLTSGVFETQYF | TGTGCCAGCTCCCTTCTGACTAGCGGGGTTTTCGAGACCCAGTACTTC
NA | TRBJ1-2 | NA | TRBV19 | CASSILSVSYGYTF | TGTGCCAGTAGTATCTTGTCAGTCTCCTATGGCTACACCTTC
NA | TRBJ1-4 | TRBD1 | TRBV2 | CASSLQDRGGEKLFF | TGTGCCAGCAGTCTCCAGGACAGGGGAGGGGAAAAACTGTTTTTT
NA | TRBJ2-3 | NA | TRBV7-9 | CASSLSTDTQYF | TGTGCCAGCAGCCTTTCAACAGATACGCAGTATTTT
NA | TRBJ1-1 | NA | TRBV4-1 | CASSQDDRAFF | TGCGCCAGCAGCCAAGATGACCGGGCTTTCTTT
NA | TRBJ2-3 | TRBD2 | TRBV27 | CASTEVAGTTDTQYF | TGTGCCAGCACAGAGGTAGCGGGAACAACAGATACGCAGTATTTT
NA | TRBJ2-1 | NA | TRBV5-1 | CASSLRPSSRDEQFF | TGCGCCAGCAGCTTGAGGCCTAGCTCCCGGGATGAGCAGTTCTTC
NA | TRBJ2-7 | TRBD2 | TRBV6-6 | CASRALAGAEYEQYF | TGTGCCAGCAGAGCCCTAGCGGGAGCTGAGTACGAGCAGTACTTC
NA | TRBJ1-4 | TRBD1 | TRBV19 | CASSPNRGSNEKLFF | TGTGCCAGTAGTCCCAACAGGGGGTCAAATGAAAAACTGTTTTTT
NA | TRBJ1-2 | NA | TRBV5-1 | CASSLIPLQRAGPPGGYTF | TGCGCCAGCAGCTTGATCCCCCTTCAGAGGGCAGGGCCACCGGGTGGCTACACCTTC
NA | TRBJ1-1 | NA | TRBV5-1 | CASSLYVGWGTTEAFF | TGCGCCAGCAGCTTGTATGTTGGCTGGGGGACCACTGAAGCTTTCTTT
NA | TRBJ1-5 | TRBD1 | TRBV19 | CASSMSGQGNQPQHF | TGTGCCAGTAGTATGTCGGGACAGGGGAATCAGCCCCAGCATTTT
NA | TRBJ1-1 | TRBD1 | TRBV18 | CASSGQGANTEAFF | TGTGCCAGCTCCGGACAGGGAGCGAACACTGAAGCTTTCTTT
NA | TRBJ1-1 | NA | TRBV27 | CASSLFMNTEAFF | TGTGCCAGCAGTTTATTCATGAACACTGAAGCTTTCTTT
NA | TRBJ1-5 | NA | TRBV6-1 | CASSDRDSNQPQHF | TGTGCCAGCAGTGACAGGGATAGCAATCAGCCCCAGCATTTT
NA | TRBJ2-1 | TRBD2 | TRBV5-1 | CASSLAGGKNEQFF | TGCGCCAGCAGCTTGGCGGGAGGGAAAAATGAGCAGTTCTTC
NA | TRBJ2-5 | TRBD1 | TRBV19 | CASSSQDREETQYF | TGTGCCAGTAGTTCGCAGGACAGGGAAGAGACCCAGTACTTC
once | TRBJ2-3 | TRBD1 | TRBV5-5 | CASSPERTGPYTDTQYF | TGTGCCAGCAGCCCCGAACGGACAGGACCCTACACAGATACGCAGTATTTT
NA | TRBJ1-1 | NA | TRBV19 | CASSKVGQGYTEAFF | TGTGCCAGTAGTAAGGTGGGGCAGGGTTACACTGAAGCTTTCTTT